A single sample gave rise to the 10 T cell receptor beta chains below, sequenced in a study of blood T cell repertoires in COVID-19. Assay: immunoSEQ multiplex PCR; the TCRdb copy retains only in-frame clones and omits some. Of 65,000 to 70,000 clones listed, 85% to 90% were seen once; the top ten hold around 3%. The sample taken for sequencing was peripheral blood. These receptors all come from a man older than 75 with acute or convalescent COVID-19.

V and J are TRBV7-2 and TRBJ2-1; TRBD2 aligns across 10 bases. V shed 3 bases, J shed 5 bases, and the junction held 10 bases outside the gene matches. In germline, CDR1 is SGHTA, CDR2 FQGNSA. This CDR3 is 17 amino acids long. The CDR3 spells CASSFGPALAGDNEQFF. The CDR3 DNA sequence: TGTGCCAGCAGCTTCGGCCCAGCGCTAGCGGGAGACAATGAGCAGTTCTTC.

The V call is TRBV6-6, the J call TRBJ1-6; 7 positions agree with TRBD1. This CDR3 is built from 15 residues. V lost 4 bases to trimming and J lost 6 bases; unmatched junction nucleotides: 6. The germline gives CDR1 MNHNY, CDR2 SVGAGI (reference sequence). DNA of the CDR3: TGTGCCAGCAGTTTTACGGGACAGTCTAATTCACCCCTCCACTTT. Translated: CASSFTGQSNSPLHF.

In its sample, this clone was seen a few times. The chain uses TRBV9 and TRBJ2-7; D remains unclear. This CDR3 is built from 12 residues. Germline V gene lookup returns CDR1 SGDLS and CDR2 YYNGEE. The germline V and J ends were trimmed by 4 bases and 9 bases, with 14 bases remaining between them. As DNA, the CDR3 is TGTGCCAGCAGCCTCCGTGGTGGGCTGCAGTACTTC. The encoded protein is CASSLRGGLQYF.

This chain uses TRBV5-1 with TRBJ1-1; no reliable D call. With 0 bases removed from V and 2 bases from J, the gap between germline ends came to 23 bases. Per germline, CDR1 SGHRS and CDR2 YFSETQ. The CDR3 length is 19 residues. The CDR3 loop reads CASSLGSIAFGRPNTEAFF. The CDR3 DNA follows: TGCGCCAGCAGCTTGGGGAGTATAGCGTTCGGCAGGCCTAACACTGAAGCTTTCTTT.

The chain combines TRBV14 with TRBJ1-1; D is unclear. The CDR3 extends over 12 amino acids. V lost 0 bases to trimming and J lost 11 bases, with 10 bases between them. Germline assignment: CDR1 SGHDN and CDR2 FVKESK. CDR3 DNA: TGTGCCAGCAGCCAAGACAGGAGGCTGGCTTTCTTT. Translated: CASSQDRRLAFF. The variable domain in full, with the rest retrieved from reference TRBV14 and TRBJ1-1, is EAGVTQFPSHSVIEKGQTVTLRCDPISGHDNLYWYRRVMGKEIKFLLHFVKESKQDESGMPNNRFLAERTGGTYSTLKVQPAELEDSGVYFCASSQDRRLAFFGQGTRLTVV.

The rearrangement uses TRBV10-3 and TRBJ2-7, with D perhaps TRBD2 (7 bases). Germline CDR1 is ENHRY and CDR2 is SYGVKD. CDR3 length equals 12 residues. Trimming removed 10 bases from V and 5 bases from J, with 15 bases in between. The CDR3, as DNA: TGTGCCACCGGGGGGCACATGGACGAGCAGTACTTC. The encoded protein is CATGGHMDEQYF.

This sequence joins TRBV6-5 and TRBJ2-7; D is possibly TRBD2 (7 bases). V shed 6 bases and J shed 2 bases, with 17 bases lying between them. Germline V lookup: CDR1 MNHEY, CDR2 SVGAGI. The CDR3 is 15 amino acids. The CDR3 DNA reads as TGTGCCAGCAGAGTCGGGGGGCCACGGACCTACGAGCAGTACTTC. Translation: CASRVGGPRTYEQYF.

This clone was seen once. The rearrangement joins TRBV7-9 to TRBJ2-7, with TRBD1 as a possible D gene (5 bases). Trimming took off 1 base at V and 5 bases at J, with 15 bases between the two ends. CDR3 length: 15 amino acids. CDR1 is SEHNR, CDR2 FQNEAQ, per germline (reference sequence). CDR3 sequence: CASSLELSRVHEQYF. The CDR3 coding sequence is TGTGCCAGCAGCTTAGAGTTGTCCAGGGTACACGAGCAGTACTTC.

DNA for the CDR3: TGTGCCAGCAGCCCGTCCTCCTCTAGCAATCAGCCCCAGCATTTT. Residues: CASSPSSSSNQPQHF. The rearrangement links TRBV2 to TRBJ1-5, with D uncertain. The CDR3 has 15 residues. The ends were cut back, 6 bases at V and 0 bases at J, with 12 bases in the middle. The germline gives CDR1 SNHLY, CDR2 FYNNEI.

By proportion, this clone is medium-sized (0.01 to 0.1%). Other DNA sequences in this specimen translate into the identical CDR3. J is TRBJ1-5 and V is TRBV6-5, with a weak D call TRBD1 (5 bases). The CDR3 is 14 residues long. Germline V gives CDR1 MNHEY, CDR2 SVGAGI. V lost 2 bases to trimming and J lost 4 bases, with 9 bases between them. The CDR3 nucleotides read TGTGCCAGCAGTTACGGGGCAGGGAATCAGCCCCAGCATTTT. As protein: CASSYGAGNQPQHF.